The 13 T cell receptor beta chains below come from one sample, sequenced in a study of blood T cell repertoires in COVID-19. The method was immunoSEQ multiplex PCR; TCRdb's version includes in-frame clones alone and lacks a portion of them. Among about 20,000 clones listed, 88% were seen once. The specimen was peripheral blood. The receptors were sampled from a human donor in a cohort sampled during active COVID-19.

The chain has TRBV6-1 and TRBJ1-5; maybe TRBD1 (5 bases). There are 16 residues in the CDR3. Germline V gives CDR1 MNHNS, CDR2 SASEGT. Trimming took 2 bases from V and 0 from J, leaving 11 bases between them. This CDR3 reads CASSESGDYSNQPQHF. For the CDR3, the DNA is TGTGCCAGCAGTGAATCCGGGGACTATAGCAATCAGCCCCAGCATTTT.

The chain carries TRBV7-9 and TRBJ2-3; 8 bases match TRBD1. Germline V gene lookup returns CDR1 SEHNR and CDR2 FQNEAQ (reference sequence). V lost 5 bases and J lost 4; bases outside the gene matches: 11. CDR3 size: 16 residues. The CDR3 nucleotides are TGTGCCAGCAGCCCCCCAGCAGGGGGCGCCGCAGATACGCAGTATTTT. Protein: CASSPPAGGAADTQYF.

J is TRBJ1-6 and V is TRBV19, with D maybe TRBD1 (5 bases). CDR1 and CDR2 from the germline V gene are LNHDA and SQIVND (reference sequence). Trimming shortened V by 5 bases and J by 8 bases, and 13 bases separated the two germline ends. The CDR3 runs to 14 residues. The CDR3 bases are TGTGCCAGTAGTCGGCAGGGCAGAGATTCACCCCTCCACTTT. This sequence encodes CASSRQGRDSPLHF. The variable domain in full, with the rest retrieved from reference TRBV19 and TRBJ1-6, is DGGITQSPKYLFRKEGQNVTLSCEQNLNHDAMYWYRQDPGQGLRLIYYSQIVNDFQKGDIAEGYSVSREKKESFPLTVTSAQKNPTAFYLCASSRQGRDSPLHFGNGTRLTVT.

The chain has TRBV2 and TRBJ1-2, with 12 bases identical to TRBD1. The CDR3 loop spans 16 amino acids. V lost 7 bases, J lost 7 bases, and 13 bases stayed unmatched. The germline V gene encodes CDR1 SNHLY and CDR2 FYNNEI. The CDR3 protein is CASMMFMGQGARGYTF. As DNA, the CDR3 is TGTGCCAGCATGATGTTCATGGGACAGGGGGCGCGTGGCTACACCTTC.

The V and J genes are TRBV12-3 or TRBV12-4 and TRBJ1-1, with D possibly matching TRBD1 (6 bases). Trimming took 10 bases from V and 8 from J, leaving 14 bases between them. This CDR3 has 11 residues. CDR3: CATTLTGEAFF. The DNA for the CDR3 is TGTGCCACCACCCTCACAGGGGAAGCTTTCTTT.

The CDR3 bases are TGTGCCAGCTCGAAGACTAGCGGGAACACCGGGGAGCTGTTTTTT. This sequence encodes CASSKTSGNTGELFF. This chain connects TRBV6-5 to TRBJ2-2; the match to TRBD2 covers 9 bases. The CDR3 is 15 amino acids. The trim removed 8 bases at V and 1 base at J, leaving 5 bases unmatched. The germline CDR1 and CDR2 sequences are MNHEY and SVGAGI.

In this sample, this clone turned up once. V and J are TRBV5-1 and TRBJ2-3, with 9 bases fitting TRBD2. Germline V lookup: CDR1 SGHRS, CDR2 YFSETQ. V lost 5 bases and J lost 2; bases outside the gene matches: 6. CDR3 length equals 15 residues. The CDR3 DNA reads TGCGCCAGCAGGGCGGGGGGGGACCCCACAGATACGCAGTATTTT. Protein sequence: CASRAGGDPTDTQYF.

Remarks on this clone: Relative to the germline gene, one junction end is altered; a read error may explain this. The chain couples TRBV5-1 to TRBJ2-1; 9 bases agree with TRBD1. This CDR3 contains 15 residues. Germline V gene sequence: CDR1 SGHRS, CDR2 YFSETQ. CDR3 DNA: TGCGCCAGCACCAGGACAGGGGACAACTACCATGAGCAGTTCTTC. It is translated as CASTRTGDNYHEQFF.

The genes are TRBV29-1 and TRBJ2-5; D unresolved. The germline V gene has CDR1 SQVTM and CDR2 ANQGSEA. Trimming took 1 base from V and 7 from J, leaving 10 bases between them. CDR3 length equals 12 residues. CDR3 coding DNA: TGCAGCGTTGAAGCCCCCAGAGGGACCCAGTACTTC. It translates to CSVEAPRGTQYF.

CDR3: CASSLAYEENTEAFF. For the CDR3, the DNA is TGCGCCAGCAGCTTGGCCTACGAGGAGAACACTGAAGCTTTCTTT. The chain joins TRBV5-1 to TRBJ1-1; D is ambiguous. The CDR3 consists of 15 residues. Germline loops: CDR1 SGHRS, CDR2 YFSETQ. Trimming removed 0 bases at V and 1 base at J, with 10 bases between.

This clone was recorded only once. The rearrangement uses TRBV12-3 or TRBV12-4 and TRBJ1-2; D might be TRBD1 (5 bases). The V end lost 7 bases, the J end lost 8 bases, and 17 bases lay between the germline ends. The CDR3 is 13 residues long. The CDR3 region has the DNA TGTGCCAGCATCCCAGGCAGGGCGAACGGCTACACCTTC. It is translated as CASIPGRANGYTF.

This clone was seen more than once but under ten times. The chain combines TRBV5-4 with TRBJ1-6, with D possibly matching TRBD1 (5 bases). V lost 0 bases and J 0 bases, leaving 7 bases between the germline ends. Germline-derived CDR1 and CDR2 are SGHNT and YYREEE (reference sequence). The CDR3 is made up of 16 amino acids. Here the CDR3 reads CASSLGGLSYNSPLHF. For the CDR3, the DNA is TGTGCCAGCAGCTTGGGGGGCCTCTCCTATAATTCACCCCTCCACTTT.

A single count supports this clone. The chain is built from TRBV7-3 and TRBJ2-1; TRBD1 aligns across 12 bases. This CDR3 contains 16 residues. The trim removed 4 bases at V and 9 bases at J, leaving 10 bases unmatched. CDR1 is SGHTA and CDR2 is FQGTGA in the germline V gene. The CDR3 nucleotides are TGTGCCAGCAGCTACCTACCGGGACAGGGGGCCGGTGAGCAGTTCTTC. It codes for CASSYLPGQGAGEQFF.